A selection of T cell receptor beta chains follows, all from one sample in a study of cytomegalovirus exposure and HLA in healthy donors. TCRdb keeps only in-frame clones here, not all; method: immunoSEQ multiplex PCR. The repertoire has about 200,000 clones, roughly 68% of them found once; the top ten carry around 2.6%. The sequenced sample was PBMCs. The receptors shown here come from a man aged 35 to 55 in good health and CMV-seropositive. The CDR3 runs from the conserved cysteine through the conserved F or W. The D gene is left open where the match is weak. Only part of the rows carry a size: once, few, many, or a class if the clone is expanded.

v_call	clone_size	j_call	d_call	cdr3_nt	cdr3_aa
TRBV18	.	TRBJ2-1	TRBD1	TGTGCCAGCTCACCACGAGTAGTGACAGGGGAAAACAATGAGCAGTTCTTC	CASSPRVVTGENNEQFF
TRBV9	.	TRBJ2-3	TRBD2	TGTGCCAGCAGCGTAGTGGCGGGGGGGCGATCAGATACGCAGTATTTT	CASSVVAGGRSDTQYF
TRBV19	.	TRBJ1-3	.	TGTGCCAGCTCGTCTTATGGCAGGGGAACTTACGGAAACACCATATATTTT	CASSSYGRGTYGNTIYF
TRBV27	.	TRBJ2-1	.	TGTGCCAGCAGTTATTTCGGAGGGTCCCGGCAGTTCTTC	CASSYFGGSRQFF
TRBV5-6	few	TRBJ2-1	TRBD2	TGTGCCAGCAGTGGACTAGCGGGGGCGAGCTCCTACAATGAGCAGTTCTTC	CASSGLAGASSYNEQFF
TRBV19	once	TRBJ1-5	.	TGTGCCAGTAGTATTTTGCCAGGGGCAGTAATTCTAGCAGGGCAGCCCCAGCATTTT	CASSILPGAVILAGQPQHF
TRBV4-1	.	TRBJ2-7	TRBD1	TGCGCCAGCAGCCAAGATGACAGGGGTTACGAGCAGTACTTC	CASSQDDRGYEQYF
TRBV27	once	TRBJ2-3	.	TGTGCCAGCAGTACCATGTGGGACCCCAGGGGCGGGCCCCCAGATACGCAGTATTTT	CASSTMWDPRGGPPDTQYF
TRBV10-2	.	TRBJ2-7	TRBD1	TGCGCCAGCGCGGGGTTTGGACAGGGCTACGAGCAGTACTTC	CASAGFGQGYEQYF
TRBV2	.	TRBJ2-7	.	TGTGCCAGCACCGGAGTCCAGAGGAACGAGCAGTACTTC	CASTGVQRNEQYF
TRBV28	.	TRBJ1-5	TRBD1	TGTGCCAGCAGCACGGACAGGGGGCTTAGTAGCAATCAGCCCCAGCATTTT	CASSTDRGLSSNQPQHF
TRBV7-9	.	TRBJ2-2	.	TGTTCCAGCAGCTCCCCAGGGCCGTCGAACACCGGGGAGCTGTTTTTT	CSSSSPGPSNTGELFF
TRBV6-4	.	TRBJ2-7	.	TGTGCCAGCAGTTCCAAACAGTACGAGCAGTACTTC	CASSSKQYEQYF
TRBV7-6	few	TRBJ1-2	.	TGTGCCAGCAGCTCCCCTCTACAGGGTGTATATGGCTACACCTTC	CASSSPLQGVYGYTF
TRBV7-9	.	TRBJ1-6	.	TGTGCCAGCAGCTTAGGACAGAATTCACCCCTCCACTTT	CASSLGQNSPLHF
TRBV19	.	TRBJ1-5	.	TGTGCCAGTAGTATAGGGCTACGGGGCAATCAGCCCCAGCATTTT	CASSIGLRGNQPQHF
TRBV4-1	.	TRBJ1-1	.	TGCGCCAGCAGCCATACAATCAGGGGACCTAACACTGAAGCTTTCTTT	CASSHTIRGPNTEAFF
TRBV29-1	few	TRBJ1-1	.	TGCAGCGTTGGGGGGCAGGGGGCTTTCTTT	CSVGGQGAFF
TRBV21-1	.	TRBJ1-2	.	TGTGCCAGCAGCACGGACAGTATGTATGGCTACACCTTC	CASSTDSMYGYTF
TRBV9	.	TRBJ2-2	TRBD2	TGTGCCAGCAGCGTAGGGCCCCCCCTAGCGGGGTTGGACACCGGGGAGCTGTTTTTT	CASSVGPPLAGLDTGELFF
TRBV6-6	.	TRBJ1-5	.	TGTGCCAGCAGTTTGTCACAGGGTGCTCAGCCCCAGCATTTT	CASSLSQGAQPQHF
TRBV18	few	TRBJ1-1	.	TGTGCCAGCTCACGGCAGGGCGACACTGAAGCTTTCTTT	CASSRQGDTEAFF
TRBV6-5	.	TRBJ1-1	.	TGTGCCGGCAGCCGTGTAGGGGTAGACACTGAAGCTTTCTTT	CAGSRVGVDTEAFF
TRBV27	.	TRBJ2-1	TRBD2	TGTGCCAGCAAACCGTCCCTAGCGGGTGTCTACAATGAGCAGTTCTTC	CASKPSLAGVYNEQFF
TRBV27	.	TRBJ2-1	TRBD1	TGTGCCAGCAGTAACTGGGGACAGGGCAGGTTCTTC	CASSNWGQGRFF
TRBV6-6	.	TRBJ2-7	TRBD1	TGTGCCAGCAGTTTAGCGACGACAGGGACGTCCGAGCAGTACTTC	CASSLATTGTSEQYF
TRBV7-6	.	TRBJ1-4	TRBD1	TGTGCCAGCAGCTTAGCGGGGACAGGGGAGGAAAAACTGTTTTTT	CASSLAGTGEEKLFF